The rows below give T cell receptor beta chains drawn from one sample of a study of shared clonotypes between healthy human individuals. Libraries were prepared by immunoSEQ multiplex PCR; TCRdb keeps only in-frame clonotypes and omits some of them. The table has about 710,000 clones, about three quarters seen once. The sample comprised memory CD4+ T cells sorted from blood. These receptors were obtained from a woman aged 25 to 45 in good health. The CDR3 runs from the conserved cysteine through the conserved F or W. Fields, in order: J gene, V gene, CDR3 protein.

TRBJ1-4	TRBV21-1	CASSKGRDRGRPNEKLFF
TRBJ2-2	TRBV4-2	CASSHLAGDPTGELFF
TRBJ2-7	TRBV5-1	CASSLAERKGFSYEQYF
TRBJ2-2	TRBV4-2	CASSQDFGANTGELFF
TRBJ2-3	TRBV6-6	CASRRSREYADTQYF
TRBJ2-4	TRBV13	CASSSSGEKNIQYF
TRBJ2-7	TRBV6-5	CASSWGREDYEQYF
TRBJ1-1	TRBV19	CASTPPGRWVPAFF
TRBJ2-1	TRBV30	CAWSVQTSEYNEQFF
TRBJ2-5	TRBV18	CASSPGPEGAETQYF
TRBJ1-1	TRBV28	CASIRPNTEAFF
TRBJ2-5	TRBV28	CASRIPSGETQYF
TRBJ2-6	TRBV9	CASSAYSGANVLTF
TRBJ2-5	TRBV29-1	CSVERSGQETQYF
TRBJ2-7	TRBV6-6	CASSTGTASYEQYF
TRBJ1-5	TRBV6-1	CATRGSNQPQHF
TRBJ2-5	TRBV25-1	CASSAETGASGETQYF
TRBJ2-3	TRBV10-3	CAISEEYSTDTQYF
TRBJ2-7	TRBV27	CASRKGTSGSPSYEQYF
TRBJ2-4	TRBV5-6	CASSLGWGQNIQYF
TRBJ1-2	TRBV6-5	CASSPDRGPYGYTF
TRBJ2-5	TRBV6-1	CASSENLAVETQYF
TRBJ1-1	TRBV28	CASVSTEAFF
TRBJ2-1	TRBV27	CASSSLAGRRQNEQFF
TRBJ2-7	TRBV10-3	CAISESAYEQYF
TRBJ2-7	TRBV20-1	CSAKLNREQYF
TRBJ2-1	TRBV10-3	CAISERGSTSYNEQFF
TRBJ2-2	TRBV10-3	CAISGAGRDTGELFF
TRBJ2-3	TRBV28	CASSLSGDYTDTQYF
TRBJ2-7	TRBV5-1	CASSSAGLAGGPPYEQYF
TRBJ1-1	TRBV7-3	CASSFSGTQNTEAFF
TRBJ2-1	TRBV28	CASSPPRAGSYNEQFF
TRBJ2-5	TRBV7-2	CASSFQLGGGETQYF
TRBJ2-7	TRBV12-2	CASRAASYEQYF
TRBJ2-2	TRBV28	CASSPREGLESAGELFF
TRBJ1-2	TRBV7-2	CASSTAGTDGYTF
TRBJ1-2	TRBV28	CASRAGSGGYTF
TRBJ1-2	TRBV18	CASSRDRGPAYGYTF
TRBJ1-1	TRBV11-2	CASSLGQGGTEAFF
TRBJ1-4	TRBV5-6	CASTRNHATNEKLFF